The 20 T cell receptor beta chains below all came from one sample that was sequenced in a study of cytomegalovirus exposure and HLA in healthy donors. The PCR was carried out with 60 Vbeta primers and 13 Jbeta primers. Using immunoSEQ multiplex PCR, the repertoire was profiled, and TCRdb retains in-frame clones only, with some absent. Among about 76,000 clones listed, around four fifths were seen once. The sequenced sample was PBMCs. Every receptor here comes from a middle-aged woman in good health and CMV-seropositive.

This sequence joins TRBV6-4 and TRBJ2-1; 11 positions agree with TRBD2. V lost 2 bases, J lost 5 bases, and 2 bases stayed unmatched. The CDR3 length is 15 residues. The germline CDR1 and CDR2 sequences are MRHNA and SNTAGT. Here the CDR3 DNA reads TGTGCCAGCAGTGACATAGCGGGGGGGGACAATGAGCAGTTCTTC. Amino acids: CASSDIAGGDNEQFF.

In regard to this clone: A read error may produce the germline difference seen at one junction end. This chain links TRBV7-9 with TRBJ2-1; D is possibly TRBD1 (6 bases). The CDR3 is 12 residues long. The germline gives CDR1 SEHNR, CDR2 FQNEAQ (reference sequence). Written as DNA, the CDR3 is TGTTCCAGCAGCCACAGGGTCGGTGAGCAGTTCTTC. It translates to CSSSHRVGEQFF.

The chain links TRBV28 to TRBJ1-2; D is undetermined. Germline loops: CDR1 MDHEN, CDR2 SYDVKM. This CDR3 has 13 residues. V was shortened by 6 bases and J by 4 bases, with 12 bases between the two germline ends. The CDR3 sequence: CASSRGNPYGYTF. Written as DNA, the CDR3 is TGTGCCAGCAGCCGAGGGAACCCCTATGGCTACACCTTC.

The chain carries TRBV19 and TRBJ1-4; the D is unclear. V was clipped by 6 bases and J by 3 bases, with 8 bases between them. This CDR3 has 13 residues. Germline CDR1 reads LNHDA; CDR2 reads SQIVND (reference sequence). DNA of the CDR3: TGTGCCAGTAGCGCGGAATCTAATGAAAAACTGTTTTTT. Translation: CASSAESNEKLFF.

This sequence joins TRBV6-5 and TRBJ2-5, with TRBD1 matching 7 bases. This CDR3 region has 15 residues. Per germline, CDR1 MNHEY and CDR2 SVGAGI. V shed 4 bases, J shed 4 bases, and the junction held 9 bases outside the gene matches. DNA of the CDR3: TGTGCCAGCAGTTGGGGTGAAGGGGGCGTAGAGACCCAGTACTTC. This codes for CASSWGEGGVETQYF.

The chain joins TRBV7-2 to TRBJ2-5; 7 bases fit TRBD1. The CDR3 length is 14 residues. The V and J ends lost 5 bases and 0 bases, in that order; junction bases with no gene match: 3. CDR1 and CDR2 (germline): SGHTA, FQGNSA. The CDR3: CASSVQGNQETQYF. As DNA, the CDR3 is TGTGCCAGCAGCGTACAGGGGAACCAAGAGACCCAGTACTTC.

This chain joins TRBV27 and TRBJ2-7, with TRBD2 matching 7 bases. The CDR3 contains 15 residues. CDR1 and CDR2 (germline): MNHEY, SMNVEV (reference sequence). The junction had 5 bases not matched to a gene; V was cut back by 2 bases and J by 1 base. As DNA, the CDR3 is TGTGCCAGCAGTTTAATATTCGGGGGGTCCTACGAGCAGTACTTC. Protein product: CASSLIFGGSYEQYF.

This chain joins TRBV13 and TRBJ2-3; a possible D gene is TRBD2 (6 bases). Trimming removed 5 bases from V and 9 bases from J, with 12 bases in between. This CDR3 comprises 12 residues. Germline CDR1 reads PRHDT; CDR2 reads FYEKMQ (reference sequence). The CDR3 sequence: CASSRGIETQYF. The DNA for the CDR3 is TGTGCCAGCAGCCGGGGGATTGAGACGCAGTATTTT.

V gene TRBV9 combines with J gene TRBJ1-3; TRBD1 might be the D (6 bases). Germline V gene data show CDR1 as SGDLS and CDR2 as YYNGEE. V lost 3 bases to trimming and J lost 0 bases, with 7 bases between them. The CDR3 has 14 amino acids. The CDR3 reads CASSEQGSGNTIYF. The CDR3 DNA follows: TGTGCCAGCAGCGAACAGGGCTCTGGAAACACCATATATTTT. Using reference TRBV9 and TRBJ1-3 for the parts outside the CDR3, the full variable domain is DSGVTQTPKHLITATGQRVTLRCSPRSGDLSVYWYQQSLDQGLQFLIQYYNGEERAKGNILERFSAQQFPDLHSELNLSSLELGDSALYFCASSEQGSGNTIYFGEGSWLTVV.

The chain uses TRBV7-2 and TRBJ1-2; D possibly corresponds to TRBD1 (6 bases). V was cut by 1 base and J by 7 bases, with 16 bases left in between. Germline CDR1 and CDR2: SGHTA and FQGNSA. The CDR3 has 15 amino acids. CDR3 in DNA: TGTGCCAGCAGCTTAGACGTCAGGGGTTCTTCTGGCTACACCTTC. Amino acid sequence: CASSLDVRGSSGYTF.

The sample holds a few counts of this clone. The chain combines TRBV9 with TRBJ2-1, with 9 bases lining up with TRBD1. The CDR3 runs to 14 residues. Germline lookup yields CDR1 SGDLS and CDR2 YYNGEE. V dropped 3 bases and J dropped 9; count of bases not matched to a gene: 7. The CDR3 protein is CASSGGQGWGEQFF. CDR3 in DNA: TGTGCCAGCAGCGGGGGACAGGGTTGGGGTGAGCAGTTCTTC.

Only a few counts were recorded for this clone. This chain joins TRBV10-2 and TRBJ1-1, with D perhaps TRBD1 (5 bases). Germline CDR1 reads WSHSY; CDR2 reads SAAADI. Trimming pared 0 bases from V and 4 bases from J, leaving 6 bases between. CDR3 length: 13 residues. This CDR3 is CASSESRGTEAFF. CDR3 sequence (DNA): TGCGCCAGCAGTGAGTCTAGGGGCACTGAAGCTTTCTTT.

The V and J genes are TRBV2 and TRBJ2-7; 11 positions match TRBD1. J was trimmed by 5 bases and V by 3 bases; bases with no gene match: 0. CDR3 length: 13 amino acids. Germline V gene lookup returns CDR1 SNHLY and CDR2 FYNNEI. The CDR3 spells CASSEDRGHEQYF. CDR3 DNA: TGTGCCAGCAGTGAGGACAGGGGGCACGAGCAGTACTTC. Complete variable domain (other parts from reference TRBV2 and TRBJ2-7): EPEVTQTPSHQVTQMGQEVILRCVPISNHLYFYWYRQILGQKVEFLVSFYNNEISEKSEIFDDQFSVERPDGSNFTLKIRSTKLEDSAMYFCASSEDRGHEQYFGPGTRLTVT.

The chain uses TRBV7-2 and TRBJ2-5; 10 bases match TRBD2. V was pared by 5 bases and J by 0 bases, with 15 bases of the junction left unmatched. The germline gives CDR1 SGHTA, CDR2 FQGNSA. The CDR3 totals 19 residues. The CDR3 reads CASSLSRLAGVQDQETQYF. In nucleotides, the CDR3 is TGTGCCAGCAGCCTAAGTCGTCTAGCGGGGGTTCAAGACCAAGAGACCCAGTACTTC.

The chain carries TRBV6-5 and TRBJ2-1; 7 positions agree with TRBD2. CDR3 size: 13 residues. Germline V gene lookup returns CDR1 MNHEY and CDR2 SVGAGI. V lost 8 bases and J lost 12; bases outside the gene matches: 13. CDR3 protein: CASGNQRGVSQFF. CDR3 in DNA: TGTGCCAGCGGTAACCAGCGGGGAGTATCGCAGTTCTTC.

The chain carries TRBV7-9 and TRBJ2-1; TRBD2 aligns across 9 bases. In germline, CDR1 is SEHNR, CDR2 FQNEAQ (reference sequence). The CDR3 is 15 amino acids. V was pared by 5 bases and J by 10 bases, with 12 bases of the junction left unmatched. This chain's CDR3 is CASSRSSGAPGEQFF. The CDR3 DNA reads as TGTGCCAGCAGCCGCTCTAGCGGGGCGCCAGGAGAGCAGTTCTTC.

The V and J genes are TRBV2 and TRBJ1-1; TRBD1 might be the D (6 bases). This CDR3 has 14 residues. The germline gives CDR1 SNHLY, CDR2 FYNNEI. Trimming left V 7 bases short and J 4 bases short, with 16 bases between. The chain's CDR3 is CASTGAIMGTEAFF. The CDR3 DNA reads TGTGCCAGCACAGGGGCCATAATGGGCACTGAAGCTTTCTTT. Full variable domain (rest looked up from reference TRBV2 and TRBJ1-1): EPEVTQTPSHQVTQMGQEVILRCVPISNHLYFYWYRQILGQKVEFLVSFYNNEISEKSEIFDDQFSVERPDGSNFTLKIRSTKLEDSAMYFCASTGAIMGTEAFFGQGTRLTVV.

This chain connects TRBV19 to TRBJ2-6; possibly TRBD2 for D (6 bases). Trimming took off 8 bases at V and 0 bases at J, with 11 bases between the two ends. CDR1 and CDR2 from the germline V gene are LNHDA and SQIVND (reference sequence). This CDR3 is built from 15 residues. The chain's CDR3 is CASAGLHSGANVLTF. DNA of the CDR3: TGTGCCAGTGCGGGACTCCACTCTGGGGCCAACGTCCTGACTTTC.

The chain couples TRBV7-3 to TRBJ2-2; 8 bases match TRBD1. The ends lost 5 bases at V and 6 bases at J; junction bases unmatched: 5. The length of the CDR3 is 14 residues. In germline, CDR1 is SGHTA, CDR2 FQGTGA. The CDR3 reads CASSPTGVAGELFF. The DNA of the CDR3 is TGTGCCAGCAGCCCGACAGGGGTCGCCGGGGAGCTGTTTTTT.

This CDR3 is CASSRSGGASSYEQYF. CDR3 sequence (DNA): TGTGCCAGTAGCCGTTCCGGGGGGGCTAGCTCCTACGAGCAGTACTTC. The V gene is TRBV19, the J gene TRBJ2-7; the match to TRBD2 covers 8 bases. The V and J ends lost 6 bases and 0 bases, in that order; junction bases with no gene match: 10. Germline loops: CDR1 LNHDA, CDR2 SQIVND (reference sequence). The CDR3 contains 16 residues.